These 21 T cell receptor beta chains were sequenced from one sample in a study of blood T cell repertoires in COVID-19 (TCRdb year 2020). The library came from the immunoSEQ multiplex PCR assay. TCRdb provides this immuneACCESS table in a form limited to in-frame rearrangements. Some clones are lacking; in checked studies, under half of them reflect an unresolved V gene, and why the rest are absent is not known. In all, the sample holds 300,000 to 400,000 clones, and roughly 84% of those were seen once. The ten top clones hold 1% of the sample. The sample consisted of peripheral blood. The source is a man aged 45 to 65 with active or convalescent COVID-19.

The V call is TRBV29-1, the J call TRBJ1-1, with D unclear. The CDR3 covers 13 residues. Germline V CDR1 and CDR2: SQVTM, ANQGSEA. V was cut by 7 bases and J by 3 bases, with 15 bases left in between. The CDR3 protein is CSAGWAVDTEAFF. DNA for the CDR3: TGCAGCGCCGGATGGGCCGTGGACACTGAAGCTTTCTTT.

J is TRBJ1-5 and V is TRBV15; D uncertain. Trimming cost V 1 base and J 0 bases, with 7 bases left between them. CDR3 length: 15 amino acids. Germline V gene data show CDR1 as LNHNV and CDR2 as YYDKDF (reference sequence). The CDR3 nucleotides are TGTGCCACCAGCAGAGGGACTAATAGCAATCAGCCCCAGCATTTT. It specifies CATSRGTNSNQPQHF.

The genes are TRBV14 and TRBJ2-3; D is ambiguous. CDR1 SGHDN and CDR2 FVKESK come from the germline V gene. V was shortened by 4 bases and J by 5 bases, with 10 bases between the two germline ends. CDR3 length: 13 amino acids. In nucleotides, the CDR3 is TGTGCCAGCAGCCTAAGAGCTAGAGATACGCAGTATTTT. Its translation is CASSLRARDTQYF.

This clone has just one count. The V gene is TRBV11-3, the J gene TRBJ2-4; D unclear. The CDR3 extends over 16 amino acids. Between the trimmed V and J ends, which lost 1 base and 0 bases, there was a span of 10 bases. Germline values: CDR1 SGHNT, CDR2 YENEEA. CDR3 region: CASSLVYSLAKNIQYF. The CDR3 region has the DNA TGTGCCAGCAGCTTAGTTTACAGTCTAGCCAAAAACATTCAGTACTTC.

The chain uses TRBV7-8 and TRBJ2-7, with TRBD2 as a possible D gene (5 bases). CDR1 and CDR2 (germline): SGHVS, FQNEAQ. V shed 1 base and J shed 6 bases, with 16 bases lying between them. The CDR3 sequence is 15 residues long. The DNA of the CDR3 is TGTGCCAGCAGCTTAGACCCCCGGACTCGCTCCGAGCAGTACTTC. This sequence encodes CASSLDPRTRSEQYF. Full variable domain (rest looked up from reference TRBV7-8 and TRBJ2-7): GAGVSQSPRYKVAKRGQDVALRCDPISGHVSLFWYQQALGQGPEFLTYFQNEAQLDKSGLPSDRFFAERPEGSVSTLKIQRTQQEDSAVYLCASSLDPRTRSEQYFGPGTRLTVT.

This chain links TRBV18 with TRBJ1-1; 8 nucleotides line up with TRBD1. The V and J ends lost 3 bases and 0 bases, in that order; junction bases with no gene match: 3. This CDR3 is built from 15 residues. Germline V gene lookup returns CDR1 KGHSH and CDR2 LQKENI. CDR3 nucleotide sequence: TGTGCCAGCTCACCCCGGACAGGGTTGAACACTGAAGCTTTCTTT. It encodes CASSPRTGLNTEAFF.

V gene TRBV28 combines with J gene TRBJ2-2; TRBD2 matches 8 bases. The germline V gene encodes CDR1 MDHEN and CDR2 SYDVKM. This CDR3 spans 18 amino acids. The trim removed 2 bases at V and 1 base at J, leaving 9 bases unmatched. For the CDR3, the DNA is TGTGCCAGCAGTTTAGGATTTGGGACTAGGGGGAACACCGGGGAGCTGTTTTTT. The encoded protein is CASSLGFGTRGNTGELFF.

The chain combines TRBV7-9 with TRBJ2-3, with TRBD2 identical over 7 bases. The CDR3 is made up of 14 amino acids. Per the germline V gene, CDR1 is SEHNR and CDR2 is FQNEAQ (reference sequence). J gave up 1 base and V 8 bases, and 6 bases lay outside the gene matches. The CDR3 DNA reads TGTGCCAGCTTGGCTAGCGGACGCACAGATACGCAGTATTTT. Encoded protein: CASLASGRTDTQYF.

The rearrangement joins TRBV20-1 to TRBJ1-2; D gene unclear. This CDR3 is built from 11 residues. Germline CDR1 is DFQATT and CDR2 is SNEGSKA (reference sequence). Trimming removed 3 bases from V and 3 bases from J, with 5 bases in between. CDR3 protein: CSARSDYGYTF. The CDR3, as DNA: TGCAGTGCTAGGTCCGACTATGGCTACACCTTC.

V gene TRBV5-1 combines with J gene TRBJ2-5, with 9 bases matching TRBD2. This CDR3 contains 15 residues. With V trimmed by 4 bases and J by 1 base, 5 bases remained unmatched. Germline CDR1 and CDR2: SGHRS and YFSETQ. The CDR3 is CASSPQTSGQETQYF. The CDR3 DNA reads TGCGCCAGCAGCCCTCAGACTAGCGGCCAAGAGACCCAGTACTTC.

J is TRBJ1-1 and V is TRBV18; no clear D. Germline values: CDR1 KGHSH, CDR2 LQKENI. The CDR3 covers 14 residues. V was shortened by 0 bases and J by 2 bases, with 7 bases between the two germline ends. CDR3 sequence: CASSPPSINTEAFF. CDR3 nucleotide sequence: TGTGCCAGCTCACCACCCAGTATAAACACTGAAGCTTTCTTT. Full variable domain (outside the CDR3, taken from reference TRBV18 and TRBJ1-1): NAGVMQNPRHLVRRRGQEARLRCSPMKGHSHVYWYRQLPEEGLKFMVYLQKENIIDESGMPKERFSAEFPKEGPSILRIQQVVRGDSAAYFCASSPPSINTEAFFGQGTRLTVV.

This chain joins TRBV27 and TRBJ2-1; 9 bases align to TRBD1. The CDR3 runs to 18 residues. Germline CDR1 and CDR2: MNHEY and SMNVEV (reference sequence). Unmatched junction bases numbered 15, after V lost 6 bases and J lost 3 bases. Here the CDR3 DNA reads TGTGCCAGCAGAAGACAAACCCCTGGACAGGGGTACTACAATGAGCAGTTCTTC. Translation: CASRRQTPGQGYYNEQFF.

This sequence joins TRBV19 and TRBJ2-3; 7 bases map to TRBD1. V lost 5 bases to trimming and J lost 5 bases; unmatched junction nucleotides: 13. The germline CDR1 and CDR2 sequences are LNHDA and SQIVND (reference sequence). This CDR3 comprises 16 residues. This CDR3 is CASSFVTGTDLDTQYF. CDR3 DNA: TGTGCCAGTAGTTTTGTAACCGGGACAGATCTAGATACGCAGTATTTT.

V is TRBV28 and J is TRBJ1-2, with 10 bases identical to TRBD1. Germline lookup yields CDR1 MDHEN and CDR2 SYDVKM. The CDR3 contains 14 residues. V gave up 6 bases and J gave up 6 bases; unmatched junction bases: 7. The CDR3 here is CASRTDRGRDGYTF. DNA of the CDR3: TGTGCCAGCAGAACAGACAGGGGGCGTGATGGCTACACCTTC.

The chain uses TRBV18 and TRBJ2-6; 7 positions match TRBD1. V was clipped by 1 base and J by 0 bases; unmatched bases: 12. CDR3 length: 20 residues. Germline V lookup: CDR1 KGHSH, CDR2 LQKENI. CDR3: CASSPQFLGQAYSGANVLTF. In DNA, the CDR3 is TGTGCCAGCTCACCACAATTCCTCGGACAGGCCTACTCTGGGGCCAACGTCCTGACTTTC.

J is TRBJ2-3 and V is TRBV7-3; the D is unclear. The CDR3 runs to 13 residues. The ends were cut back, 4 bases at V and 2 bases at J, with 7 bases in the middle. From germline, CDR1 is SGHTA and CDR2 FQGTGA. The CDR3 bases are TGTGCCAGCAGCTCCAGGCTCACAGATACGCAGTATTTT. Amino acid sequence: CASSSRLTDTQYF.

J is TRBJ1-1 and V is TRBV19; 7 nucleotides agree with TRBD1. Germline lookup yields CDR1 LNHDA and CDR2 SQIVND (reference sequence). V shed 4 bases and J 6 bases; nucleotides not matched to a gene: 8. CDR3 size: 14 residues. CDR3 protein: CASSTLTGSPEAFF. The CDR3 bases are TGTGCCAGTAGTACACTGACAGGGTCCCCTGAAGCTTTCTTT.

V and J are TRBV19 and TRBJ1-2; 7 bases align to TRBD1. J lost 7 bases, V lost 6 bases, and 14 bases had no gene match. The CDR3 runs 15 residues. Germline loops: CDR1 LNHDA, CDR2 SQIVND (reference sequence). The CDR3 DNA follows: TGTGCCAGTAGGACGGGGACAGCTATAAGTGGTGGCTACACCTTC. It specifies CASRTGTAISGGYTF.

The rearrangement links TRBV15 to TRBJ2-7; D is undetermined. V was trimmed by 0 bases and J by 8 bases, leaving 14 bases between them. This CDR3 contains 14 residues. Germline V gives CDR1 LNHNV, CDR2 YYDKDF (reference sequence). CDR3 bases: TGTGCCACCAGCAGAGATTTTGGGCTGTCCAAGCAGTACTTC. Encoded protein: CATSRDFGLSKQYF.

V gene TRBV9 combines with J gene TRBJ1-4, with D maybe TRBD1 (5 bases). V was trimmed by 5 bases and J by 2 bases, leaving 13 bases between them. Per the germline V gene, CDR1 is SGDLS and CDR2 is YYNGEE. This CDR3 is built from 15 residues. The CDR3 nucleotides read TGTGCCAGCAGTGCCGGGGGTAGTACTAATGAAAAACTGTTTTTT. This sequence encodes CASSAGGSTNEKLFF. Combining the CDR3 with reference TRBV9 and TRBJ1-4 gives the whole variable domain DSGVTQTPKHLITATGQRVTLRCSPRSGDLSVYWYQQSLDQGLQFLIQYYNGEERAKGNILERFSAQQFPDLHSELNLSSLELGDSALYFCASSAGGSTNEKLFFGSGTQLSVL.

The rearrangement uses TRBV16 and TRBJ1-5; D remains unclear. Per the germline V gene, CDR1 is KGHSY and CDR2 is FQNENV. V lost 4 bases, J lost 0 bases, and 10 bases lay in between. CDR3 length equals 15 residues. CDR3 region: CASSPRGLSNQPQHF. Here the CDR3 DNA reads TGTGCCAGCAGCCCCCGGGGTCTTAGCAATCAGCCCCAGCATTTT.